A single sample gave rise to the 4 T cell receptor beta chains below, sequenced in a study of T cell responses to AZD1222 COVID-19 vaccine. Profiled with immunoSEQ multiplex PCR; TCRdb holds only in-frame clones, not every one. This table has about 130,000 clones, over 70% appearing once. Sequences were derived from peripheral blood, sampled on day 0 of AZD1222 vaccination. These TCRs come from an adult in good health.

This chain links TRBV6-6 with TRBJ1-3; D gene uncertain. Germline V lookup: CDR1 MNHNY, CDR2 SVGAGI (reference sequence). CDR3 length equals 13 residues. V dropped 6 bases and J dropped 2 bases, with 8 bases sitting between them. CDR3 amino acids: CASSAATGNTIYF. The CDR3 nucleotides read TGTGCCAGCAGCGCTGCGACTGGAAACACCATATATTTT.

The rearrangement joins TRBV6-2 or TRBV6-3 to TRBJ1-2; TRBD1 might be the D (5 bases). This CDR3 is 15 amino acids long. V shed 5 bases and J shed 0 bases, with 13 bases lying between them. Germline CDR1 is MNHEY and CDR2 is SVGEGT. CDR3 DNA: TGTGCCAGCAGTCTATATATAGGGGCTAACTATGGCTACACCTTC. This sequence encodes CASSLYIGANYGYTF.

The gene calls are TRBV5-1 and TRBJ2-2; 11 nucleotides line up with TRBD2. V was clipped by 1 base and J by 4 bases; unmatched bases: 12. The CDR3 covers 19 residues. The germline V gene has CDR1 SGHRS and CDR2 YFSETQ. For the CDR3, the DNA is TGCGCCAGCAGCTTGCATCTAGCGGGAGGACTTATCGGCACCGGGGAGCTGTTTTTT. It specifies CASSLHLAGGLIGTGELFF. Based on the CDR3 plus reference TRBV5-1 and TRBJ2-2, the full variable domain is KAGVTQTPRYLIKTRGQQVTLSCSPISGHRSVSWYQQTPGQGLQFLFEYFSETQRNKGNFPGRFSGRQFSNSRSEMNVSTLELGDSALYLCASSLHLAGGLIGTGELFFGEGSRLTVL.

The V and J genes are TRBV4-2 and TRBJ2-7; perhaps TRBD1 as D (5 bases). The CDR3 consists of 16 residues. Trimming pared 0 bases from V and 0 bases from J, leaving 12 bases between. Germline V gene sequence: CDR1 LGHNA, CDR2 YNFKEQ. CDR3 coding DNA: TGTGCCAGCAGCCAAGATAGGTCGGACACCTCCTACGAGCAGTACTTC. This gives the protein CASSQDRSDTSYEQYF.